Sequencing of this TCR beta chain was carried out in a study of blood T cell repertoires in COVID-19 (dated by TCRdb to the early 2020s). Turning to the overall study: Samples covering the acute and convalescent phases of COVID-19 were provided by collaborators in the United States, Italy and Spain. The prospective study material was composed of cDNA or gDNA derived from T cells, B-cell-depleted T cells, or PBMCs. Subjects who had been exposed to COVID-19, were actively infected with it, or had recovered from it provided the deeply sampled blood TCRbeta repertoires that made up the dataset. A freely available public database, intended as a resource for researchers studying the immune response to SARS-CoV-2, is where the repertoires were released. Samples were obtained from the ongoing ImmuneRACE study (first 160 participants) and from approximately 1,200 subjects provided by 6 global collaborators. Nearly every sample came with metadata listing a de-identified subject ID, COVID-19 status, age in years and sex. Where available, HLA class I and class II types were taken from metadata supplied by the sample provider and were not determined by assay-based typing.

What the authors observed across the whole study: How much clinical and demographic metadata was included differed by source and by participant, and the metadata was provided uncurated.

With regard to this clone: The clone's antigen remains unknown. No much larger clone is present one base from it, and per-base qualities are unavailable.

The collaborating institutions used their own protocols to collect whole blood in K2EDTA tubes. For TCRbeta analysis, collaborators shipped samples in one of three forms: frozen whole blood, isolated PBMCs, or DNA extracted from either of those sample types. CDR3 length: 20 amino acids, cysteine to phenylalanine. CDR3 DNA is the only sequence kept; it has 60 bases, read in frame from the first base. The germline V gene (reference sequence) specifies LGHDT as CDR1 and YNNKEL as CDR2. Germline trimming amounts to 2 bases on V and 1 base on J, with 13 as the count of junction bases outside the gene matches. The immunoSEQ Assay, a bias-controlled multiplex PCR, was used to amplify TCRbeta CDR3 regions from genomic DNA. The paper's data handling went like this. Nucleated cell counts per sample were estimated from amplification of reference gene primers within the assay. Sequence reads were collapsed and filtered to measure the absolute abundance of every unique TCRbeta CDR3 rearrangement. Productive Simpson clonality was computed per sample as the square root of Simpson's diversity index over productive rearrangements. The immuneACCESS repertoire file appears here via TCRdb, limited to in-frame rearrangements. These files lack a portion of the clones; in checked studies, under half of the deficit traces to unresolved V genes, and the cause of the others is not known. That table is the source of V, J and clone size, and D and trimming were worked out from the DNA. The table for this sample lists 150,000 to 200,000 clones; about 80% of them were counted only once. Less than 30% of the sample is taken by the ten largest.

The origin of this receptor is a woman in her 70s with acute or convalescent COVID-19. The material sequenced was peripheral blood. The sequence links TRBV3-1 (or the pseudogene TRBV3-2) to TRBJ2-6; a stretch of 8 junction bases matches TRBD1. Here the CDR3 is given as CASSQIFFRTGKSGANVLTF. Read as DNA, the sequence is TGTGCCAGCAGCCAAATATTTTTTCGGACAGGGAAGTCTGGGGCCAACGTCCTGACTTTC.